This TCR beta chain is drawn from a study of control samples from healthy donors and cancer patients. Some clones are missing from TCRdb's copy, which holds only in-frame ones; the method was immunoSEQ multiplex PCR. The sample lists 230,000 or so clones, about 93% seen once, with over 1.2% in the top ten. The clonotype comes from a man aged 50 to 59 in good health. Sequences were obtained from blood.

The CDR3 sequence is CASSSSTSGGGEETQYF. In nucleotides, the CDR3 is TGCGCCAGCAGCTCTTCGACTAGCGGGGGGGGCGAAGAGACCCAGTACTTC. The chain joins TRBV5-1 to TRBJ2-5, with 14 bases lining up with TRBD2. J gave up 3 bases and V 3 bases, and 7 bases lay outside the gene matches. The CDR3 is 17 residues long. Germline V gives CDR1 SGHRS, CDR2 YFSETQ.